This T cell receptor beta chain is drawn from a study of blood T cells in healthy people across ages. The CDR3 extends over 15 amino acids. Germline-derived CDR1 and CDR2 are LGHNA and YNFKEQ. V shed 3 bases and J 4 bases; nucleotides not matched to a gene: 7. It was with a sample-barcoded 5' primer and a J-beta primer mix that a second PCR of roughly 7 to 12 cycles was run. Tags on each cDNA molecule came from a template-switch adaptor with 12 random nucleotides. In TCRdb, the 5' RACE reads were re-called with MiXCR into one record per CDR3 protein. The sample consists of nearly 800,000 distinct CDR3 sequences, approximately 25% of them appearing once. Another study also made use of these data, one on T cells of mothers and their children.

The specimen was blood. The receptor was derived from a boy between 10 and 17 years old in good health. This chain uses TRBV4-2 with TRBJ2-7; 9 nucleotides agree with TRBD1. CDR3 nucleotide sequence: TGTGCCAGCAGCCAGGAGGACAGGGGCTCTTACGAGCAGTACTTC. This codes for CASSQEDRGSYEQYF.